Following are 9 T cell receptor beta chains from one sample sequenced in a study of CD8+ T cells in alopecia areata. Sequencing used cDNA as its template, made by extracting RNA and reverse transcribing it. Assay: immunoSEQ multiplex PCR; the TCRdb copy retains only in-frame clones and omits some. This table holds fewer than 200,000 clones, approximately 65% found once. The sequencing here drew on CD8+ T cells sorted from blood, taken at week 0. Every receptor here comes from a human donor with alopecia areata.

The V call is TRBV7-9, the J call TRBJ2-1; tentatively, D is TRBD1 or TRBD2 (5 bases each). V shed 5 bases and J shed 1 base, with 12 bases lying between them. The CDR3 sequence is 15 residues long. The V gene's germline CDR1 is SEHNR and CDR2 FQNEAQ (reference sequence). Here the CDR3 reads CASSTGTPSYNEQFF. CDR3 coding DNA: TGTGCCAGCAGCACCGGGACCCCTTCCTACAATGAGCAGTTCTTC. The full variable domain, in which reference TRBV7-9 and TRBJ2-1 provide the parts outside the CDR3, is DTGVSQNPRHKITKRGQNVTFRCDPISEHNRLYWYRQTLGQGPEFLTYFQNEAQLEKSRLLSDRFSAERPKGSFSTLEIQRTEQGDSAMYLCASSTGTPSYNEQFFGPGTRLTVL.

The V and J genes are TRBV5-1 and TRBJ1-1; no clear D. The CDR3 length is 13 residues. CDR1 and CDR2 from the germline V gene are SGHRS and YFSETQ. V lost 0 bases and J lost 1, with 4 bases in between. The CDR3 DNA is TGCGCCAGCAGCTTGGGCGAGAACACTGAAGCTTTCTTT. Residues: CASSLGENTEAFF.

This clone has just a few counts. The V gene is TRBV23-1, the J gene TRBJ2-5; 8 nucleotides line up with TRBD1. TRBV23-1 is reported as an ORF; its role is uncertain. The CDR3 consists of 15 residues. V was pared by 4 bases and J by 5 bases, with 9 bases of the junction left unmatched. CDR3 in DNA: TGCGCCAGCAGTCTCACCGACAGGGGTTATGAGACCCAGTACTTC. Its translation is CASSLTDRGYETQYF.

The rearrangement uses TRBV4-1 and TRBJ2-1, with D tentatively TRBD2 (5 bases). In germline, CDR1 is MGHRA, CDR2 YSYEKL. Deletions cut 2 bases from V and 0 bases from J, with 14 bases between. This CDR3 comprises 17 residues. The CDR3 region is CASSQRSGGSSYNEQFF. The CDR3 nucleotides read TGCGCCAGCAGCCAAAGGTCAGGTGGGAGCTCCTACAATGAGCAGTTCTTC.

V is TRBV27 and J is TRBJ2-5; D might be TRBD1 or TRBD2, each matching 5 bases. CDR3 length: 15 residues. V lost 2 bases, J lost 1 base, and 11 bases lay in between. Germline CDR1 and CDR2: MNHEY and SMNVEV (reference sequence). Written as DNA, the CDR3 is TGTGCCAGCAGTTTAATGGTGGGGGTCCAAGAGACCCAGTACTTC. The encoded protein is CASSLMVGVQETQYF.

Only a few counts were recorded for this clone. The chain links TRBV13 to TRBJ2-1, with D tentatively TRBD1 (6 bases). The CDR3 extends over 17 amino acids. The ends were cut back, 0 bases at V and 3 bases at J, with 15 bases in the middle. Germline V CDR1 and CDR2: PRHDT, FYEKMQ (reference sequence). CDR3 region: CASSLGRPQGFYNEQFF. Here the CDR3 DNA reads TGTGCCAGCAGCTTAGGCCGGCCTCAGGGGTTCTACAATGAGCAGTTCTTC.

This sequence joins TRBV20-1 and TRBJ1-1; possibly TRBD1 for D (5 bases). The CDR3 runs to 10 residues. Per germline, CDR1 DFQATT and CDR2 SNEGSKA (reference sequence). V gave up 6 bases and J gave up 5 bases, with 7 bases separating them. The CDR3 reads CSAGGTEAFF. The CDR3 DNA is TGCAGTGCGGGGGGGACTGAAGCTTTCTTT.

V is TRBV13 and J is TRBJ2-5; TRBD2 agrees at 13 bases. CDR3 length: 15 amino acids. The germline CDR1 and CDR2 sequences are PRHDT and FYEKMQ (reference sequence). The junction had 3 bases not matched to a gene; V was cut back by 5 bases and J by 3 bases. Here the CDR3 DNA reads TGTGCCAGCAGCCCCGGACTAGCGGGGGAAGAGACCCAGTACTTC. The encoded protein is CASSPGLAGEETQYF.

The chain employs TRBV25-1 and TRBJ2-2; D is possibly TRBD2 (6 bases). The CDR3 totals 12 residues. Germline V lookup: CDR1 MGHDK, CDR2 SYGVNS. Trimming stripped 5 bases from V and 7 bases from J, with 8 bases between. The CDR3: CASSRRDGELFF. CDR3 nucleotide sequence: TGTGCCAGCAGTCGGCGGGACGGGGAGCTGTTTTTT.